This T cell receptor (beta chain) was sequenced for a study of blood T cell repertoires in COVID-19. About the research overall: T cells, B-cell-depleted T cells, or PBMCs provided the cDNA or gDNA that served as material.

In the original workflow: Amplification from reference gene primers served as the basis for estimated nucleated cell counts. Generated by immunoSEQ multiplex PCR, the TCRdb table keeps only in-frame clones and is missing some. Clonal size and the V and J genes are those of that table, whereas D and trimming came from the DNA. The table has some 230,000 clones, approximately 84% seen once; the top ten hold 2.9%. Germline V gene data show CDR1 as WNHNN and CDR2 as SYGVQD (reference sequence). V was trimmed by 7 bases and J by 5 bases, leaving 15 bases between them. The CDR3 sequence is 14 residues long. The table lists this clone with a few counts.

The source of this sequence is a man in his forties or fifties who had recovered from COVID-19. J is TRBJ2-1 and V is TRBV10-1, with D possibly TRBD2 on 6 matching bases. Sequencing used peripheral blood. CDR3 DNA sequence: TGCGCCAGCACTGGCGGGATAGGAAACAATGAGCAGTTCTTC. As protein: CASTGGIGNNEQFF.